This T cell receptor beta chain was documented in a study of beta chain features in type 1 diabetes. The study's findings and limits: Patients and controls would be equally affected if PCR favored shorter templates. Type 1 diabetes patients showed a moderate but significant shortening of TCRB CDR3s in all four CD4+ subsets.

TCRB transcripts that were expressed got sequenced, as all of the isolated RNA had been reverse transcribed. Sequenced by immunoSEQ multiplex PCR; TCRdb stores in-frame clones only, minus some. The data show 400,000 or so clones, about 12% seen once. As concerns this clone: Its specificity is not known.

Over 95% purity was reached by all sorted populations. The CDR3 consists of 12 residues. The V gene lost 1 base and the J gene lost 5 bases, with 6 bases spanning the gap. Looked up from germline, CDR1 is SGHDT and CDR2 is YYEEEE. Specimen: naive CD4+ T cells from blood. The chain combines TRBV5-6 with TRBJ2-5, with no clear D. This clonotype was obtained from a woman aged 18-29 years with type 1 diabetes. The CDR3 nucleotides are TGTGCCAGCAGCTTGAGCTTGGAGACCCAGTACTTC. Encoded protein: CASSLSLETQYF.